The rows below give T cell receptor beta chains drawn from one sample of a study of CD8+ T cells in alopecia areata. TCRdb keeps only in-frame clones here, not all; method: immunoSEQ multiplex PCR. The sample carries over 120,000 clones, roughly 52% recorded once. The specimen was CD8+ T cells sorted from blood, collected at week 4, from a patient treated with tofacitinib. These receptors all stem from a human donor with alopecia areata. Both conserved end residues are part of each CDR3. A D gene is named only where the DNA matches it firmly. Size tells how often a clone was seen (once, few, many) or the class of an expanded clone, and some rows leave it out.

d_call j_call v_call clone_size cdr3_aa cdr3_nt
NA TRBJ2-7 TRBV30 NA CAWNSGNEQYF TGTGCCTGGAATTCGGGGAACGAGCAGTACTTC
NA TRBJ1-5 TRBV30 NA CAWSGTVSNQPQHF TGTGCCTGGAGTGGGACAGTTAGTAATCAGCCCCAGCATTTT
NA TRBJ2-2 TRBV7-6 NA CASSAGARLANTGELFF TGTGCCAGCAGCGCCGGGGCTCGACTCGCGAACACCGGGGAGCTGTTTTTT
NA TRBJ2-7 TRBV6-5 NA CASSSETDLYEQYF TGTGCCAGCAGTTCCGAGACAGACCTATACGAGCAGTACTTC
NA TRBJ2-7 TRBV27 NA CASSPRGNEQYF TGTGCCAGCAGTCCCCGAGGGAACGAGCAGTACTTC
NA TRBJ1-1 TRBV15 NA CATSLDRPNTEAFF TGTGCCACCAGCCTGGACCGTCCGAACACTGAAGCTTTCTTT
NA TRBJ2-7 TRBV30 NA CAWSLGYNDEQYF TGTGCCTGGAGTTTGGGGTATAACGACGAGCAGTACTTC
TRBD1 TRBJ2-5 TRBV9 NA CASSDRTGAFQETQYF TGTGCCAGCAGCGATCGCACAGGGGCCTTCCAAGAGACCCAGTACTTC
TRBD2 TRBJ2-4 TRBV11-2 few CASRLADIQYF TGTGCCAGCAGACTAGCGGACATTCAGTACTTC
TRBD1 TRBJ2-7 TRBV7-9 few CASTTGQNEQYF TGTGCCAGCACCACGGGACAGAACGAGCAGTACTTC
NA TRBJ2-2 TRBV2 NA CATDGTGRYSPGELFF TGTGCCACGGATGGAACAGGGAGGTATTCACCCGGGGAGCTGTTTTTT
NA TRBJ2-7 TRBV5-8 NA CASSFSPYEQYF TGTGCCAGCAGCTTCAGTCCCTACGAGCAGTACTTC
TRBD1 TRBJ2-7 TRBV10-3 few CAISEPGQLGQYF TGTGCCATCAGTGAGCCGGGACAGCTCGGGCAGTACTTC
NA TRBJ2-7 TRBV13 NA CASSLGVSTYEQYF TGTGCCAGCAGCTTAGGGGTCTCCACCTACGAGCAGTACTTC
NA TRBJ1-4 TRBV29-1 NA CSAWGSGEKLFF TGCAGCGCTTGGGGATCAGGGGAAAAACTGTTTTTT
TRBD1 TRBJ2-5 TRBV7-9 NA CASSLDREGETQYF TGTGCCAGCAGCCTGGACAGGGAAGGCGAGACCCAGTACTTC
NA TRBJ1-1 TRBV4-3 NA CASSQDWGGGTEAFF TGCGCCAGCAGCCAAGATTGGGGGGGCGGCACTGAAGCTTTCTTT
NA TRBJ1-5 TRBV27 NA CASSLRGPNQPQHF TGTGCCAGCAGTTTACGGGGCCCAAATCAGCCCCAGCATTTT
NA TRBJ1-2 TRBV9 NA CASSSGGELYGYTF TGTGCCAGCAGCTCCGGAGGGGAACTCTATGGCTACACCTTC
TRBD2 TRBJ2-3 TRBV30 few CAWSGLSGGHTDTQYF TGTGCCTGGAGTGGTCTTAGCGGGGGACACACAGATACGCAGTATTTT
NA TRBJ2-5 TRBV2 few CASRGFIGETQYF TGTGCCAGCAGAGGATTCATCGGGGAGACCCAGTACTTC
NA TRBJ2-7 TRBV30 NA CAWSAGGLGEQYF TGTGCCTGGAGTGCTGGGGGGCTCGGGGAGCAGTACTTC
NA TRBJ2-7 TRBV11-2 NA CASNLEGTAYEQYF TGTGCCAGCAACCTGGAAGGGACCGCCTACGAGCAGTACTTC
TRBD2 TRBJ2-7 TRBV10-3 few CATEGLAGAYEQYF TGTGCCACAGAGGGGCTAGCGGGGGCCTACGAGCAGTACTTC
TRBD1 TRBJ2-2 TRBV5-6 NA CASSLGTGFGELFF TGTGCCAGCAGCTTGGGGACAGGGTTCGGGGAGCTGTTTTTT
NA TRBJ1-1 TRBV6-5 NA CASSPTGVNTEAFF TGTGCCAGCAGCCCGACAGGCGTGAACACTGAAGCTTTCTTT
NA TRBJ1-2 TRBV4-1 NA CASSLGVGGSRGYTF TGCGCCAGCAGCCTGGGAGTCGGGGGAAGTAGGGGCTACACCTTC
TRBD1 TRBJ2-5 TRBV2 few CASRSPRDRQETQYF TGTGCCAGCAGAAGTCCCCGGGACAGACAAGAGACCCAGTACTTC
TRBD2 TRBJ2-5 TRBV6-1 NA CASSLPGLAVETQYF TGTGCCAGCAGTTTGCCGGGACTAGCGGTAGAGACCCAGTACTTC
TRBD1 TRBJ2-3 TRBV4-1 few CASSEEDRDTDTQYF TGCGCCAGCAGCGAAGAGGACAGGGACACAGATACGCAGTATTTT
TRBD1 TRBJ1-2 TRBV30 NA CACQQGTNYGYTF TGTGCCTGCCAACAGGGGACTAACTATGGCTACACCTTC
TRBD1 TRBJ1-1 TRBV9 NA CASSVGTGSIGTEAFF TGTGCCAGCAGCGTAGGGACAGGGTCGATTGGGACTGAAGCTTTCTTT
NA TRBJ2-1 TRBV13 few CASSLGRGEYNEQFF TGTGCCAGCAGCTTAGGGCGCGGTGAATACAATGAGCAGTTCTTC
TRBD1 TRBJ2-7 TRBV29-1 NA CSVEVVGQGAYEQYF TGCAGCGTTGAAGTGGTGGGACAGGGGGCCTACGAGCAGTACTTC
TRBD1 TRBJ1-6 TRBV13 few CASSSGTGRSPLHF TGTGCCAGCAGCTCCGGGACAGGGCGGTCACCCCTCCACTTT
NA TRBJ2-3 TRBV30 NA CAWRWGARDTQYF TGTGCCTGGAGGTGGGGGGCTCGGGATACGCAGTATTTT
NA TRBJ2-1 TRBV29-1 NA CSVVGDEQFF TGCAGCGTTGTCGGCGATGAGCAGTTCTTC
NA TRBJ2-1 TRBV6-5 NA CASSTGSFYDEQFF TGTGCCAGCAGTACGGGGTCCTTCTACGATGAGCAGTTCTTC
NA TRBJ1-2 TRBV7-9 NA CASSTQGLEGYTF TGTGCCAGCAGCACGCAGGGGCTGGAAGGCTACACCTTC
NA TRBJ2-7 TRBV7-9 NA CASSNRRGGNSYEQYF TGTGCCAGCAGCAACCGACGGGGCGGGAACTCCTACGAGCAGTACTTC
TRBD1 TRBJ1-6 TRBV2 NA CASARQGGNSPLHF TGTGCCAGCGCAAGACAGGGAGGTAATTCACCCCTCCACTTT
NA TRBJ2-7 TRBV11-1 few CASSFVGVSYEQYF TGTGCCAGCAGCTTTGTCGGGGTCTCCTACGAGCAGTACTTC
NA TRBJ1-5 TRBV27 NA CASSPDGGGQPQHF TGTGCCAGCAGTCCCGACGGGGGAGGGCAGCCCCAGCATTTT
TRBD1 TRBJ1-2 TRBV2 NA CASSDGGQGGYGYTF TGTGCCAGCAGTGACGGGGGACAGGGAGGCTATGGCTACACCTTC
TRBD2 TRBJ2-5 TRBV15 NA CATSRPSGGVQETQYF TGTGCCACCAGCAGGCCTAGCGGGGGGGTACAAGAGACCCAGTACTTC
NA TRBJ1-2 TRBV6-4 NA CAGEGELDGYTF TGTGCCGGGGAGGGGGAATTGGATGGCTACACCTTC
NA TRBJ2-7 TRBV5-1 NA CASSPLPTNEQYF TGCGCCAGCAGCCCACTACCCACAAACGAGCAGTACTTC
TRBD1 TRBJ1-3 TRBV29-1 few CSVLGQGNTIYF TGCAGCGTTCTGGGACAGGGAAACACCATATATTTT
NA TRBJ2-3 TRBV30 NA CAWSVLRGPDTQYF TGTGCCTGGAGTGTACTCAGGGGTCCGGATACGCAGTATTTT
NA TRBJ1-1 TRBV13 NA CASSLGRNRNTEAFF TGTGCCAGCAGCTTAGGCCGGAACAGGAACACTGAAGCTTTCTTT
NA TRBJ1-5 TRBV9 NA CASSPWDGGNQPQHF TGTGCCAGCAGCCCATGGGACGGAGGGAATCAGCCCCAGCATTTT
NA TRBJ2-7 TRBV15 NA CATSQGQSYEQYF TGTGCCACCAGCCAAGGGCAGAGCTACGAGCAGTACTTC
NA TRBJ1-2 TRBV13 NA CASSPGPDLNYGYTF TGTGCCAGCAGCCCCGGTCCAGACCTTAACTATGGCTACACCTTC
TRBD2 TRBJ2-3 TRBV9 NA CASSEKLAGGRRDTQYF TGTGCCAGCAGCGAAAAACTAGCGGGGGGGCGAAGAGATACGCAGTATTTT
NA TRBJ1-2 TRBV15 once CATTERRGNYGYTF TGTGCCACCACCGAGCGACGGGGCAACTATGGCTACACCTTC
TRBD2 TRBJ2-5 TRBV6-1 NA CASSSTSGGWETQYF TGTGCCAGCAGTTCCACTAGCGGGGGCTGGGAGACCCAGTACTTC
NA TRBJ1-5 TRBV30 NA CAWSLGQGLHF TGTGCCTGGAGTCTTGGGCAGGGTCTGCATTTT
TRBD1 TRBJ1-4 TRBV5-6 NA CASSHGTGKNEKLFF TGTGCCAGCAGTCACGGGACAGGGAAAAATGAAAAACTGTTTTTT